This T cell receptor (beta chain) comes out of a study of T cell changes during pregnancy in multiple sclerosis. The CDR3 runs to 15 residues. Trimming left V 4 bases short and J 1 base short, with 14 bases between. CDR1 SGHNT and CDR2 YYREEE come from the germline V gene (reference sequence). Libraries were prepared by immunoSEQ multiplex PCR; TCRdb keeps only in-frame clonotypes and omits some of them. The table has 60,000 to 85,000 clones, just over 90% seen once. This clonotype originated in a female donor with multiple sclerosis, enrolled in a pregnancy study. The J gene is TRBJ2-5, the V gene TRBV5-4, with D possibly TRBD2 on 6 matching bases. The source material was peripheral blood, sampled in the second trimester of pregnancy. The CDR3 coding sequence is TGTGCCAGCAGCCCCGCTGGGGGGAGCCAAGAGACCCAGTACTTC. This translates into CASSPAGGSQETQYF.